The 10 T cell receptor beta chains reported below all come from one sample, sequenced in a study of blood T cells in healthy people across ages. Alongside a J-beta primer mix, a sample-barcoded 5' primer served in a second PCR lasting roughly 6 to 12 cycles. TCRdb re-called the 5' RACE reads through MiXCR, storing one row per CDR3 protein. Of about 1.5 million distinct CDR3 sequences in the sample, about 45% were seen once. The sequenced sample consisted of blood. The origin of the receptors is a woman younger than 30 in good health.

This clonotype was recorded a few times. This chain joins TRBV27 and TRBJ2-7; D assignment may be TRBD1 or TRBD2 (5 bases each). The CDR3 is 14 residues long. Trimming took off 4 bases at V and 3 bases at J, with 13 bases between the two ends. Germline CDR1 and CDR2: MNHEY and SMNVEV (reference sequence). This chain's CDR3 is CASSSLGAGYEQYF. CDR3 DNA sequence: TGTGCCAGCAGTTCCCTCGGGGCCGGCTACGAGCAGTACTTC.

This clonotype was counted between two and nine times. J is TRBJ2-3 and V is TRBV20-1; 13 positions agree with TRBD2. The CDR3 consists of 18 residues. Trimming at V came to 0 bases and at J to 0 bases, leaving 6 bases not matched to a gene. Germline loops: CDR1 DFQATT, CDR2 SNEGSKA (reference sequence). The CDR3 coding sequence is TGCAGTGCTAGAGATAGGACTAGCGGGAGAAAGAGCACAGATACGCAGTATTTT. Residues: CSARDRTSGRKSTDTQYF.

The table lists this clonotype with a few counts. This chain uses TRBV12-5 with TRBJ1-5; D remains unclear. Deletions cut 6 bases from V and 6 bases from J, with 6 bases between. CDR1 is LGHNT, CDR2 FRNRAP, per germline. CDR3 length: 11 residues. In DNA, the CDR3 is TGTGCTAGTGGGTACAGTCAGCCCCAGCATTTT. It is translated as CASGYSQPQHF.

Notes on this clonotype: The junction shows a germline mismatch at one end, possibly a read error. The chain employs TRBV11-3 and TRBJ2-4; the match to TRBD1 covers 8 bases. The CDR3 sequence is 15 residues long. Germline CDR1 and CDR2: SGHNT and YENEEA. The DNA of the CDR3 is TGTACCAGCAGCCCGACAGGGGTGGGCAAAAACATTCAGTACTTC. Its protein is CTSSPTGVGKNIQYF.

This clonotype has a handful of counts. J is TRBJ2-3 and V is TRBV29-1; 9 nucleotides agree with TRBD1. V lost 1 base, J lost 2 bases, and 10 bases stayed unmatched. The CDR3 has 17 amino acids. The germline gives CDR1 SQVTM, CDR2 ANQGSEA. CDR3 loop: CSVEGRGQGGLTDTQYF. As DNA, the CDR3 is TGCAGCGTTGAAGGGAGGGGACAGGGAGGACTCACAGATACGCAGTATTTT.

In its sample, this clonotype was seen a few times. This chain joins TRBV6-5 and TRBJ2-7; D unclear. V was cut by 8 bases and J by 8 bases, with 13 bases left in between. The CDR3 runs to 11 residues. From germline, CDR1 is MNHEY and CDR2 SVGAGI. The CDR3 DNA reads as TGTGCCAGCGGCCTCAGAGTTAAGCAGTACTTC. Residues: CASGLRVKQYF.

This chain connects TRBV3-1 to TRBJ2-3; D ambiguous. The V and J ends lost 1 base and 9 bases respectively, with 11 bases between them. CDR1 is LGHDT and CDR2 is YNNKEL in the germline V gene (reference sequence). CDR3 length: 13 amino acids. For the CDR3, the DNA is TGTGCCAGCAGCCAAGGAGCCCCAGGAACGCAGTATTTT. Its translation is CASSQGAPGTQYF.

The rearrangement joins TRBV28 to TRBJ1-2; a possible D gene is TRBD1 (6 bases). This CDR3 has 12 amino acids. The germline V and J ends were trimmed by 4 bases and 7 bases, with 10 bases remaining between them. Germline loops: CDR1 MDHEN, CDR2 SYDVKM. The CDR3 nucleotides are TGTGCCAGCAGTTCAGGGGTTCTTGGCTACACCTTC. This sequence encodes CASSSGVLGYTF.

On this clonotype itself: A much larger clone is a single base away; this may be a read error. The CDR3 is CACSFAGTSYNEQFF. The CDR3 coding sequence is TGTGCCTGCAGTTTCGCCGGGACTAGCTACAATGAGCAGTTCTTC. This chain joins TRBV12-3 or TRBV12-4 and TRBJ2-1, with 8 nucleotides matching TRBD2. The CDR3 runs to 15 residues.

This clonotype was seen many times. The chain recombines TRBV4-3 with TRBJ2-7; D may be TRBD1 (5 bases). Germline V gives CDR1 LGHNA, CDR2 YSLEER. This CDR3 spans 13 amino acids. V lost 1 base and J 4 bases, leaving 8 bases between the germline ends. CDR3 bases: TGCGCCAGCAGCCAAGGTGGGGCGTACGAGCAGTACTTC. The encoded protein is CASSQGGAYEQYF.